The 18 T cell receptor beta chains presented below share a single source sample, sequenced in a study of blood T cell repertoires in COVID-19. Data came from immunoSEQ multiplex PCR; TCRdb stores just in-frame clones and leaves some out. The sample lists approximately 160,000 clones; approximately 86% were seen once. Sequenced input: peripheral blood. The receptor source for this set is a man aged 55 to 70 with COVID-19, enrolled during active disease.

This chain uses TRBV27 with TRBJ2-5, with 7 positions matching TRBD2. The CDR3 is made up of 13 amino acids. CDR1 and CDR2 (germline): MNHEY, SMNVEV (reference sequence). V was clipped by 8 bases and J by 5 bases; unmatched bases: 8. This CDR3 is CASGRGSWETQYF. The DNA for the CDR3 is TGTGCCAGCGGCCGCGGGAGCTGGGAGACCCAGTACTTC.

The gene calls are TRBV2 and TRBJ1-1, with 9 positions matching TRBD1. Trimming at V came to 4 bases and at J to 6 bases, leaving 9 bases not matched to a gene. Germline CDR1 reads SNHLY; CDR2 reads FYNNEI. The length of the CDR3 is 15 residues. Here the CDR3 DNA reads TGTGCCAGCAGTGGCCGGGACAGGGCGGTGCCTGAAGCTTTCTTT. It specifies CASSGRDRAVPEAFF. Based on the CDR3 plus reference TRBV2 and TRBJ1-1, the full variable domain is EPEVTQTPSHQVTQMGQEVILRCVPISNHLYFYWYRQILGQKVEFLVSFYNNEISEKSEIFDDQFSVERPDGSNFTLKIRSTKLEDSAMYFCASSGRDRAVPEAFFGQGTRLTVV.

The chain uses TRBV7-2 and TRBJ1-2, with TRBD1 matching over 8 bases. Per germline, CDR1 SGHTA and CDR2 FQGNSA. This CDR3 comprises 14 residues. V gave up 1 base and J gave up 11 bases; unmatched junction bases: 9. The CDR3 loop is CASSLGDRTPRYTF. CDR3 nucleotide sequence: TGTGCCAGCAGCTTAGGGGACAGGACGCCCCGATACACCTTC.

This chain links TRBV7-2 with TRBJ2-2, with 11 positions matching TRBD1. Germline CDR1 SGHTA, CDR2 FQGNSA. This CDR3 comprises 14 residues. The ends lost 5 bases at V and 7 bases at J; junction bases unmatched: 3. The DNA for the CDR3 is TGTGCCAGCAGCGCGGACAGGGGGCACGGGGAGCTGTTTTTT. This encodes CASSADRGHGELFF.

This chain joins TRBV2 and TRBJ1-4; 9 bases fit TRBD1. V gave up 6 bases and J gave up 8 bases; unmatched junction bases: 10. This CDR3 contains 15 residues. The germline V gene has CDR1 SNHLY and CDR2 FYNNEI. CDR3: CASRPKPTGGEKLFF. The CDR3 region has the DNA TGTGCCAGCAGGCCTAAACCGACAGGGGGGGAAAAACTGTTTTTT.

This clone was recorded only once. V is TRBV6-2 or TRBV6-3 and J is TRBJ2-1; 7 bases match TRBD2. V trimming: 6 bases; J trimming: 5 bases; junction bases outside the gene matches: 10. The CDR3 has 15 residues. Germline V gene data show CDR1 as MNHEY and CDR2 as SVGEGT. The CDR3 sequence is CASSQETSRHNEQFF. Written as DNA, the CDR3 is TGTGCCAGCAGCCAAGAGACTAGCCGCCACAATGAGCAGTTCTTC.

This clone was seen a few times. The genes are TRBV5-8 and TRBJ2-3, with D hard to call. From germline, CDR1 is SGHTS and CDR2 YDEGEE. V lost 1 base and J 2 bases, leaving 8 bases between the germline ends. The CDR3 is 14 amino acids. CDR3 residues: CASSLTPVTDTQYF. CDR3 nucleotide sequence: TGTGCCAGCAGCTTGACCCCGGTCACAGATACGCAGTATTTT.

This clone appeared a single time. The rearrangement joins TRBV6-4 to TRBJ2-5; D is unclear. The germline CDR1 and CDR2 sequences are MRHNA and SNTAGT. V gave up 4 bases and J gave up 1 base, with 7 bases separating them. The CDR3 contains 13 residues. CDR3 amino acids: CASSAQIQETQYF. In DNA form, the CDR3 reads TGTGCCAGCAGTGCACAGATCCAAGAGACCCAGTACTTC.

This sequence joins TRBV15 and TRBJ1-4, with D perhaps matching TRBD1 (6 bases). Germline V gene data show CDR1 as LNHNV and CDR2 as YYDKDF (reference sequence). This CDR3 is 15 amino acids long. V was clipped by 4 bases and J by 5 bases, with 14 bases between them. As DNA, the CDR3 is TGTGCCACCAGCATGGACAGACTGCTAAATGAAAAACTGTTTTTT. Its protein product is CATSMDRLLNEKLFF.

J is TRBJ1-1 and V is TRBV7-2; no reliable D call. The V end lost 3 bases, the J end lost 2 bases, and 7 bases lay between the germline ends. The CDR3 sequence is 13 residues long. CDR1 is SGHTA, CDR2 FQGNSA, per germline. CDR3 coding DNA: TGTGCCAGCAGCTTTTCCCGTAACACTGAAGCTTTCTTT. This gives the protein CASSFSRNTEAFF. Variable domain in full (rest from reference TRBV7-2 and TRBJ1-1): GAGVSQSPSNKVTEKGKDVELRCDPISGHTALYWYRQSLGQGLEFLIYFQGNSAPDKSGLPSDRFSAERTGGSVSTLTIQRTQQEDSAVYLCASSFSRNTEAFFGQGTRLTVV.

The chain is built from TRBV27 and TRBJ1-5; weak D call: TRBD1 (5 bases). Germline-derived CDR1 and CDR2 are MNHEY and SMNVEV (reference sequence). The CDR3 extends over 15 amino acids. The ends were cut back, 7 bases at V and 0 bases at J, with 13 bases in the middle. The CDR3 is CASTPGVYSNQPQHF. The CDR3 region has the DNA TGTGCCAGCACCCCGGGGGTCTATAGCAATCAGCCCCAGCATTTT.

The rearrangement links TRBV6-2 or TRBV6-3 to TRBJ2-7, with 7 bases fitting TRBD1. Germline V gene lookup returns CDR1 MNHEY and CDR2 SVGEGT. The V gene end was trimmed by 2 bases and the J gene end by 4 bases; junction bases not matched to a gene: 14. The CDR3 consists of 17 residues. The CDR3 sequence: CASSYPMGSGGFYEQYF. The CDR3 nucleotides read TGTGCCAGCAGTTACCCTATGGGTTCAGGGGGATTTTACGAGCAGTACTTC.

The chain couples TRBV12-5 to TRBJ2-7; the match to TRBD1 covers 9 bases. The junction had 6 bases not matched to a gene; V was cut back by 5 bases and J by 1 base. The CDR3 extends over 15 amino acids. Germline-derived CDR1 and CDR2 are LGHNT and FRNRAP. The CDR3 loop reads CASGLRQGGSYEQYF. The CDR3 DNA reads TGTGCTAGTGGTCTACGACAGGGGGGTTCCTACGAGCAGTACTTC.

The genes are TRBV27 and TRBJ2-1; D unresolved. The ends were cut back, 8 bases at V and 7 bases at J, with 9 bases in the middle. There are 11 residues in the CDR3. Germline V lookup: CDR1 MNHEY, CDR2 SMNVEV (reference sequence). CDR3 nucleotides: TGTGCCAGCCTCAGCGTAAATGAGCAGTTCTTC. It encodes CASLSVNEQFF.

The V and J genes are TRBV4-2 and TRBJ2-1, with D possibly being TRBD1 (5 bases). This CDR3 has 15 residues. CDR1 is LGHNA and CDR2 is YNFKEQ in the germline V gene. V was trimmed by 4 bases and J by 4 bases, leaving 14 bases between them. The CDR3 region has the DNA TGTGCCAGCAGCCCGCTACAATCAGGGTACAATGAGCAGTTCTTC. It is translated as CASSPLQSGYNEQFF.

The chain links TRBV9 to TRBJ1-3; 9 bases fit TRBD1. V trimming: 4 bases; J trimming: 2 bases; junction bases outside the gene matches: 10. In germline, CDR1 is SGDLS, CDR2 YYNGEE. This CDR3 spans 17 amino acids. The DNA of the CDR3 is TGTGCCAGCAGCTCATTCACAGGGGGCAGCGCTGGAAACACCATATATTTT. The encoded protein is CASSSFTGGSAGNTIYF.

The gene calls are TRBV29-1 and TRBJ1-2; maybe TRBD1 (5 bases). Germline V gene sequence: CDR1 SQVTM, CDR2 ANQGSEA. V was clipped by 8 bases and J by 7 bases, with 20 bases between them. This CDR3 contains 13 residues. CDR3 coding DNA: TGCAGCCAACGGTCGGGGGACGGTGGTGGCTACACCTTC. This translates into CSQRSGDGGGYTF.

The V gene is TRBV28, the J gene TRBJ1-5; perhaps TRBD1 as D (5 bases). CDR3 size: 12 residues. V dropped 5 bases and J dropped 6 bases, with 8 bases sitting between them. Germline V gene data show CDR1 as MDHEN and CDR2 as SYDVKM. CDR3 coding DNA: TGTGCCAGCAGTAGGCAGGGTCAGCCCCAGCATTTT. This sequence encodes CASSRQGQPQHF.